This T cell receptor (beta chain) originates from a study of blood T cell repertoires in COVID-19. Original data processing: Nucleated cell number was recorded as an estimate derived from reference gene primer amplification. Profiling relied on immunoSEQ multiplex PCR, and the TCRdb table lists in-frame clones only, not all of them. V and J calls and clone size follow that table, whereas D and trimming were derived from the DNA. This sample yields over 150,000 clones, of which about 81% are seen a single time; more than 5.5% belongs to the top ten. The receptor was derived from a man between 45 and 60 years old who had recovered from COVID-19. Sequenced: PBMCs or T cells enriched from blood (not recorded which).

The CDR3 coding sequence is TGTGCCAGCACCCCCCAGACTAGCGGGTACAATGAGCAGTTCTTC. Translated, it gives CASTPQTSGYNEQFF. The chain carries TRBV7-9 and TRBJ2-1; 10 nucleotides agree with TRBD2. V gave up 7 bases and J gave up 4 bases; unmatched junction bases: 7. CDR1 is SEHNR and CDR2 is FQNEAQ in the germline V gene (reference sequence). The CDR3 covers 15 residues.